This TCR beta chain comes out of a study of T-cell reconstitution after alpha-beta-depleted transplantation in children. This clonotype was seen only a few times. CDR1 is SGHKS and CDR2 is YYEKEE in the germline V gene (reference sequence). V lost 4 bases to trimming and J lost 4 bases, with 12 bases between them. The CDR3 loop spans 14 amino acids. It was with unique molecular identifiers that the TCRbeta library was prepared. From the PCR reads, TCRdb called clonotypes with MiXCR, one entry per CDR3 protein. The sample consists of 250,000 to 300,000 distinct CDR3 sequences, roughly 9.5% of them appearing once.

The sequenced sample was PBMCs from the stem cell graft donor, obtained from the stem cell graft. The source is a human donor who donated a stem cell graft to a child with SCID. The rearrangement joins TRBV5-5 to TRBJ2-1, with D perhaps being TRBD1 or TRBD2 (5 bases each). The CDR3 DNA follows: TGTGCCAGCAGCGCCGGGACCGTTTACAATGAGCAGTTCTTC. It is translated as CASSAGTVYNEQFF.